The clone carrying this TCR beta chain was counted ten times or more. Its matching antigen is unknown. This sample is drawn from a study of blood T cells in healthy people across ages. CDR3 length: 17 residues. V was cut by 0 bases and J by 3 bases, with 18 bases left in between. CDR1 is MGHRA, CDR2 YSYEKL, per germline. General study points: Because donor CMV status was unknown, expanded clonotype changes were possibly confounded. The study could not conclusively compare naive and antigen-experienced cells, given its unsorted PBMCs. Roughly linearly, TCR beta diversity per million T cells fell as age increased.

Using a J-beta primer mix together with a sample-barcoded 5' primer, a second PCR was run for roughly 6 to 12 cycles. Each of the samples gave a minimum of 2.5 million paired-end reads that contained CDR3. MiXCR was run by TCRdb on the 5' RACE reads, yielding one entry per CDR3 protein. Counted here are approximately 850,000 distinct CDR3 sequences, 40% to 50% occurring once; the ten biggest clones make up approximately 20%. The chain links TRBV4-1 to TRBJ2-7; weak D call: TRBD1 (6 bases). The origin of this receptor is a man aged 55 to 70 in good health. The sample was blood. The CDR3: CASSQDAPTGLRYEQYF. Here the CDR3 DNA reads TGCGCCAGCAGCCAAGACGCTCCTACAGGGTTGCGCTACGAGCAGTACTTC.